This TCR beta chain came from a study of T cell responses to AZD1222 COVID-19 vaccine. Points from the study as a whole: The study sampled repertoires only after the peak T cell response. Two AZD1222 doses significantly raised spike-specific TCR breadth and depth over controls.

In this sample, this clone turned up a few times. Its antigen remains unknown. The ends lost 3 bases at V and 4 bases at J; junction bases unmatched: 6. Germline values: CDR1 LGHNA, CDR2 YSLEER. The CDR3 contains 14 residues. Repertoires were generated with immunoSEQ multiplex PCR, while TCRdb's copy carries only in-frame clones and drops some. The table records 75,000 to 95,000 clones, approximately 89% of them present only once. The starting material was peripheral blood, obtained on day 0 of MenACWY control vaccination. This clonotype originated in an adult in good health. The chain combines TRBV4-3 with TRBJ2-7, with TRBD2 identical over 7 bases. Written as DNA, the CDR3 is TGCGCCAGCAGCCATGGGGAGGGCAGGTACGAGCAGTACTTC. As protein: CASSHGEGRYEQYF.